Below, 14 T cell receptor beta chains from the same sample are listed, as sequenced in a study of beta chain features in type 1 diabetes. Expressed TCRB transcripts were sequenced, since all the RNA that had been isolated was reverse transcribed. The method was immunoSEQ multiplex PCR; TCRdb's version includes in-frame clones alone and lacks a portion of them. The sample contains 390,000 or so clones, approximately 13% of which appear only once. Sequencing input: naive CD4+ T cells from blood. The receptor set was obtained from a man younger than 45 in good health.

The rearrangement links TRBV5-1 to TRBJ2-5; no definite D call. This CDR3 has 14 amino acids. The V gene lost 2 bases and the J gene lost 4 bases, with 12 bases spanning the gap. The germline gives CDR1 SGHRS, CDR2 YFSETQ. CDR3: CASSLGQQIETQYF. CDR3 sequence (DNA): TGCGCCAGCAGCTTAGGTCAGCAGATAGAGACCCAGTACTTC.

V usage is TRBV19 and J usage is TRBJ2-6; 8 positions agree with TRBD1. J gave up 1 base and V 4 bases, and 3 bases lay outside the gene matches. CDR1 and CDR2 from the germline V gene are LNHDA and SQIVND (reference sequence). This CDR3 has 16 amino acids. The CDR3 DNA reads TGTGCCAGTAGTACGACAGGGGAATCTGGGGCCAACGTCCTGACTTTC. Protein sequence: CASSTTGESGANVLTF.

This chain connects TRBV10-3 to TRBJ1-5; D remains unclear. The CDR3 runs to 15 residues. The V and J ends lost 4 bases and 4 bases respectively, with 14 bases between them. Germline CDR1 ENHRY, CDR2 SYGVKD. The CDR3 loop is CAISGLGNVNQPQHF. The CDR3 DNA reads TGTGCCATCAGTGGGCTGGGAAACGTGAATCAGCCCCAGCATTTT.

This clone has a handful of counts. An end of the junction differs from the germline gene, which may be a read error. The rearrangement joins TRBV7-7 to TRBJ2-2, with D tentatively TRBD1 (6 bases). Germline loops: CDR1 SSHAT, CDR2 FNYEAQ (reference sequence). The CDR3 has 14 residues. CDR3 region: CASSPGQVTGELFF. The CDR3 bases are TGTGCTAGCAGCCCGGGACAAGTCACCGGGGAGCTGTTTTTT.

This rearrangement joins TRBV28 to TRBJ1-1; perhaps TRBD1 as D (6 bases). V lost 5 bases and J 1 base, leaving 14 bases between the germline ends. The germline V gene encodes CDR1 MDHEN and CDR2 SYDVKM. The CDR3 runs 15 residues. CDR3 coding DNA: TGTGCCAGCAGTCAACGACAGGTCGGGAACACTGAAGCTTTCTTT. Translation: CASSQRQVGNTEAFF.

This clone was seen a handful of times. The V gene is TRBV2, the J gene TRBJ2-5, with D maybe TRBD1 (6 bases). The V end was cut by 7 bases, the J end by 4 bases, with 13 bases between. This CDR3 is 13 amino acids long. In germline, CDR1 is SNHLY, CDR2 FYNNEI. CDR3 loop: CASTKDSRETQYF. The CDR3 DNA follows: TGTGCCAGCACAAAGGACAGCCGAGAGACCCAGTACTTC.

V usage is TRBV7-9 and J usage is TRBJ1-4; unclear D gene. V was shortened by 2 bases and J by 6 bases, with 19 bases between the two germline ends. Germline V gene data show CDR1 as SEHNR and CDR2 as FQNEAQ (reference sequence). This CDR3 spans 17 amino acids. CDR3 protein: CASSLTPTLGSHEKLFF. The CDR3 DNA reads TGTGCCAGCAGCTTAACACCTACTCTCGGCAGTCATGAAAAACTGTTTTTT.

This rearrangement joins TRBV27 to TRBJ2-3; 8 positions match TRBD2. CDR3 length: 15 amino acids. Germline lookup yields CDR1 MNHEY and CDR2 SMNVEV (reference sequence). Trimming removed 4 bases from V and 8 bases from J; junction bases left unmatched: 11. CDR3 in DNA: TGTGCCAGCAGTTCATCCGGGGGGGCCTGGGGTACGCAGTATTTT. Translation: CASSSSGGAWGTQYF.

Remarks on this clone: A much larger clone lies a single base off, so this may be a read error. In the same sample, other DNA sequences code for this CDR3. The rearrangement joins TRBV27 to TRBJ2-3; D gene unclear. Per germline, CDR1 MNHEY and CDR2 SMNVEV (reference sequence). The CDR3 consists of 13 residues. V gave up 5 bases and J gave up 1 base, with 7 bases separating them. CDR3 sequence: CASSQWGTDTQYF. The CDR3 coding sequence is TGTGCCAGCAGTCAGTGGGGCACAGATACGCAGTATTTT.

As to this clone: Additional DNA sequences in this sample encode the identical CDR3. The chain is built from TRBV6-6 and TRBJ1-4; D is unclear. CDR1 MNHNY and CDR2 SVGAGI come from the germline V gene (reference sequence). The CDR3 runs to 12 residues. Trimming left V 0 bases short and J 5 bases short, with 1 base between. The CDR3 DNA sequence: TGTGCCAGCAGTTACTCGAATGAAAAACTGTTTTTT. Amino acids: CASSYSNEKLFF.

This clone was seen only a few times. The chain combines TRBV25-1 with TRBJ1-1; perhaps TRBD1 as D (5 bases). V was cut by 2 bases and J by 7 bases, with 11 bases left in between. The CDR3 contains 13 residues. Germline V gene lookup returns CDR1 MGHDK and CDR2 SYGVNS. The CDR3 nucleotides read TGTGCCAGCAGTGAAATGGTGGGGGGTGAAGCTTTCTTT. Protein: CASSEMVGGEAFF.

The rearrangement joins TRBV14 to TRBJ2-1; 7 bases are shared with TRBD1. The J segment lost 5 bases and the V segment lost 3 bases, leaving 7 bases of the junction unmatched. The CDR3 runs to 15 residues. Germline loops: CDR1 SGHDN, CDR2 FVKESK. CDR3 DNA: TGTGCCAGCAGCCACCGGACAGGTCGCCACAATGAGCAGTTCTTC. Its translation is CASSHRTGRHNEQFF.

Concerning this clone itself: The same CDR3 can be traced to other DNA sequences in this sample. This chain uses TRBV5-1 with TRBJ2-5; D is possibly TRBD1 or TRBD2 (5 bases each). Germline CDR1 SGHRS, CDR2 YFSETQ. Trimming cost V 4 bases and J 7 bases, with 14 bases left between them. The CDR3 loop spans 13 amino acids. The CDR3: CASSLGTSGTQYF. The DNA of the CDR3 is TGCGCCAGCAGCCTCGGGACGAGTGGGACCCAGTACTTC.

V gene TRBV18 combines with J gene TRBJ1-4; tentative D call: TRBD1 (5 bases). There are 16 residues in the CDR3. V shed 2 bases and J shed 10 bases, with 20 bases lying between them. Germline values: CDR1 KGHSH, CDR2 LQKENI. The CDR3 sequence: CASSPSTGPSGGKLFF. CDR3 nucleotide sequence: TGTGCCAGCTCACCAAGTACGGGACCCAGTGGGGGAAAACTGTTTTTT.